The rows below give T cell receptor beta chains drawn from one sample of a study of T cells in Graves' hyperthyroidism and ophthalmopathy. TCRdb reanalysed the multiplex PCR reads using MiXCR and keeps one entry per CDR3 protein. The repertoire holds about 320,000 distinct CDR3 sequences, 16% seen once, with roughly 31% in the top ten. Sequencing was carried out using blood. Receptors originate from a man aged 25-45 years with Graves' hyperthyroidism. Both conserved end residues are part of each CDR3. A D gene is named only where the DNA matches it firmly. Rows give clone size only sometimes, using once, few, many, or a class for an expanded clone.

CDR3 protein: CASSFGWGSAPGTQYF; CDR3 DNA: TGTGCCAGCAGCTTCGGGTGGGGGTCCGCCCCCGGTACGCAGTATTTT; J gene: TRBJ2-3; V gene: TRBV11-2; clone size: many; D gene: .; CDR3 length: 16
CDR3 protein: CASRGQVYSNQPQHF; CDR3 DNA: TGTGCCAGTCGGGGGCAAGTGTATAGCAATCAGCCCCAGCATTTT; J gene: TRBJ1-5; V gene: TRBV19; clone size: .; D gene: .; CDR3 length: 15
CDR3 protein: CASSPPLWDTYGYTF; CDR3 DNA: TGTGCCAGCAGTCCCCCCCTCTGGGACACCTATGGCTACACCTTC; J gene: TRBJ1-2; V gene: TRBV28; clone size: many; D gene: .; CDR3 length: 15
CDR3 protein: CASSLRSPLGYYNEQFF; CDR3 DNA: TGTGCCAGCAGTCTTCGAAGTCCCCTCGGCTACTACAATGAGCAGTTCTTC; J gene: TRBJ2-1; V gene: TRBV27; clone size: few; D gene: .; CDR3 length: 17
CDR3 protein: CASSKRGAGAGELFF; CDR3 DNA: TGTGCCAGCAGCAAGCGGGGAGCGGGGGCCGGGGAGCTGTTTTTT; J gene: TRBJ2-2; V gene: TRBV11-2; clone size: few; D gene: TRBD2; CDR3 length: 15
CDR3 protein: CASSLVGTGGDGQFF; CDR3 DNA: TGTGCCAGCAGCTTGGTCGGGACAGGGGGCGACGGGCAGTTCTTC; J gene: TRBJ2-1; V gene: TRBV7-2; clone size: .; D gene: TRBD1; CDR3 length: 15
CDR3 protein: CAISESRLRDRNSPLHF; CDR3 DNA: TGTGCCATCAGTGAGTCGAGATTGCGGGACAGAAATTCACCCCTCCACTTT; J gene: TRBJ1-6; V gene: TRBV10-3; clone size: few; D gene: TRBD1; CDR3 length: 17
CDR3 protein: CAWSSSGGGETQYF; CDR3 DNA: TGTGCCTGGAGTTCATCAGGGGGCGGGGAGACCCAGTACTTC; J gene: TRBJ2-5; V gene: TRBV30; clone size: many; D gene: TRBD1; CDR3 length: 14
CDR3 protein: CASSISVHRDGGTDTQYF; CDR3 DNA: TGTGCCAGCAGTATATCCGTCCACCGGGACGGAGGCACAGATACGCAGTATTTT; J gene: TRBJ2-3; V gene: TRBV6-1; clone size: many; D gene: .; CDR3 length: 18
CDR3 protein: CASSFALTGELFF; CDR3 DNA: TGTGCCAGCAGTTTTGCCTTGACCGGGGAGCTGTTTTTT; J gene: TRBJ2-2; V gene: TRBV12-3/TRBV12-4; clone size: few; D gene: .; CDR3 length: 13
CDR3 protein: CSAKYRGGTEAFF; CDR3 DNA: TGCAGTGCTAAGTACAGGGGAGGCACTGAAGCTTTCTTT; J gene: TRBJ1-1; V gene: TRBV20-1; clone size: many; D gene: TRBD1; CDR3 length: 13
CDR3 protein: CASSELGPNTEAFF; CDR3 DNA: TGTGCCAGCAGTGAACTAGGTCCGAACACTGAAGCTTTCTTT; J gene: TRBJ1-1; V gene: TRBV25-1; clone size: few; D gene: .; CDR3 length: 14
CDR3 protein: CASSSRDGISYEQYF; CDR3 DNA: TGTGCCAGCAGTTCACGCGACGGAATCTCCTACGAGCAGTACTTC; J gene: TRBJ2-7; V gene: TRBV28; clone size: many; D gene: .; CDR3 length: 15
CDR3 protein: CASSHSSGPHEQYF; CDR3 DNA: TGTGCCAGCAGCCACTCGTCGGGACCCCACGAGCAGTACTTC; J gene: TRBJ2-7; V gene: TRBV3-1; clone size: many; D gene: .; CDR3 length: 14
CDR3 protein: CASSQTGGASPGYTF; CDR3 DNA: TGCGCCAGCAGCCAAACAGGGGGCGCTTCTCCTGGCTACACCTTC; J gene: TRBJ1-2; V gene: TRBV11-2; clone size: .; D gene: TRBD1; CDR3 length: 15